The clone carrying this T cell receptor beta chain was recorded once. Its target is not known. This entry is derived from a study of long-term antiretroviral therapy in people with HIV. Study-wide context: The 2015 recommendation for immediate ART came about a decade after the earliest samples. Study results and limitations: Every time point showed a repertoire led by clones expanded before ART. Comparison with controls showed narrower CDR3 length ranges in HIV repertoires.

It was version v3.0 of the immunoSEQ assay that was run at survey level. Sequencing used immunoSEQ multiplex PCR; TCRdb keeps in-frame clones, though not all of them. The sample lists around 34,000 clones, approximately 72% occurring once. CDR3 length equals 17 residues. After removal of 2 bases from V and 2 bases from J, the junction contained 7 bases not matched to a gene. Germline loops: CDR1 SGHDT, CDR2 YYEEEE. Sequencing used unsorted PBMCs, obtained 3 years after starting antiretroviral therapy. The source of this sequence is a man between 45 and 60 years old with HIV. The genes are TRBV5-6 and TRBJ2-2, with 9 nucleotides matching TRBD1. CDR3: CASSLRTGAFNTGELFF. The DNA for the CDR3 is TGTGCCAGCAGCTTACGGACAGGGGCTTTTAACACCGGGGAGCTGTTTTTT.